This T cell receptor (beta chain) derives from a study of glioma-infiltrating T cells after dendritic cell vaccination. Study in general: The vaccine used monocyte-derived dendritic cells pulsed overnight with autologous tumor lysate. At biweekly intervals, patients got three intradermal dendritic cell vaccine injections.

With regard to this clone: Its specificity is unknown.

The assay was immunoSEQ multiplex PCR, and TCRdb's table has in-frame clones only and misses some. The table lists more than 95,000 clones, roughly 79% of them singletons. Germline trimming cut 7 bases from V and 2 bases from J; bases unmatched to any gene: 1. CDR1 GTSNPN and CDR2 SVGIG come from the germline V gene (reference sequence). This CDR3 has 13 amino acids. Study-wide results and limits: Complete blood and tumor specimen sets were limited to few patients. Longer survival after dendritic cell vaccination followed higher pretreatment TIL content.

Source: blood, taken before dendritic cell vaccination. This sequence joins TRBV30 and TRBJ2-7; 14 bases fit TRBD2. The receptor's source is a human donor with glioblastoma. The DNA for the CDR3 is TGTGCCTCGACTAGCGGGGGGGCCTACGAGCAGTACTTC. The encoded protein is CASTSGGAYEQYF.